This passage covers 21 T cell receptor beta chains from one sample sequenced in a study of OX40 agonist ivuxolimab in advanced cancers. Sequencing was performed with immunoSEQ multiplex PCR; in TCRdb, only in-frame clones are kept and a portion is missing. The sample lists about 79,000 clones; about 90% were seen once. This specimen was CD4+ or CD8+ T cells sorted from blood, taken in a trial of the OX40 agonist ivuxolimab. The receptors here all came from an adult with an advanced solid tumor such as melanoma, head and neck, liver or kidney cancer.

The chain joins TRBV21-1 to TRBJ1-6. TRBV21-1 is designated a pseudogene. The CDR3 spans 15 residues. CDR3 DNA: TGTGCCAGCAGCACCAGACAGGGAGGGAATTCACCCCTCCACTTT. It is translated as CASSTRQGGNSPLHF.

This clone was counted only a few times. V gene TRBV2 combines with J gene TRBJ1-1; D call uncertain. V was pared by 4 bases and J by 3 bases, with 9 bases between. CDR3 length equals 13 residues. CDR1 and CDR2 (germline): SNHLY, FYNNEI. CDR3 bases: TGTGCCAGCAGTGCCGGCCAGCACACTGAAGCTTTCTTT. Amino acids: CASSAGQHTEAFF.

This rearrangement joins TRBV9 to TRBJ1-3; 10 bases are a match to TRBD1. The CDR3 runs to 16 residues. The germline gives CDR1 SGDLS, CDR2 YYNGEE. Trimming took 3 bases from V and 3 from J; bases not matched to a gene: 6. The CDR3 region is CASSATGGVDGNTIYF. Written as DNA, the CDR3 is TGTGCCAGCAGCGCGACAGGGGGCGTGGATGGAAACACCATATATTTT.

The V gene is TRBV4-3, the J gene TRBJ2-2, with D possibly being TRBD2 (6 bases). The V end lost 0 bases, the J end lost 5 bases, and 16 bases lay between the germline ends. CDR1 is LGHNA and CDR2 is YSLEER in the germline V gene. This CDR3 comprises 17 residues. For the CDR3, the DNA is TGCGCCAGCAGCCAAGACCGGGGCATTGGGGGGACCGGGGAGCTGTTTTTT. Protein product: CASSQDRGIGGTGELFF.

The chain uses TRBV6-1 and TRBJ1-6, with D possibly matching TRBD1 (5 bases). Per germline, CDR1 MNHNS and CDR2 SASEGT. This CDR3 contains 15 residues. Trimming removed 2 bases at V and 8 bases at J, with 13 bases between. Here the CDR3 reads CASSELGGAYSPLHF. As DNA, the CDR3 is TGTGCCAGCAGTGAACTCGGGGGTGCATATTCACCCCTCCACTTT.

The chain joins TRBV9 to TRBJ2-2; no definite D call. Germline V gene sequence: CDR1 SGDLS, CDR2 YYNGEE. Trimming stripped 0 bases from V and 4 bases from J, with 10 bases between. CDR3 length equals 15 residues. The CDR3 nucleotides read TGTGCCAGCAGCGTAGGTGGGGTGGGCACCGGGGAGCTGTTTTTT. It is translated as CASSVGGVGTGELFF. The full variable domain, completed using reference TRBV9 and TRBJ2-2, is DSGVTQTPKHLITATGQRVTLRCSPRSGDLSVYWYQQSLDQGLQFLIQYYNGEERAKGNILERFSAQQFPDLHSELNLSSLELGDSALYFCASSVGGVGTGELFFGEGSRLTVL.

The chain joins TRBV10-1 to TRBJ2-1; D is perhaps TRBD1 (6 bases). V gave up 9 bases and J gave up 0 bases, with 15 bases separating them. Germline loops: CDR1 WNHNN, CDR2 SYGVQD (reference sequence). The CDR3 is 15 residues long. The CDR3 region is CASLHGGSSYNEQFF. In DNA, the CDR3 is TGCGCCAGTCTACATGGGGGCAGCTCCTACAATGAGCAGTTCTTC.

With respect to this clone: Other DNA sequences in the same sample also yield this CDR3. The chain recombines TRBV5-1 with TRBJ2-5; TRBD2 aligns across 10 bases. The junction had 8 bases not matched to a gene; V was cut back by 4 bases and J by 5 bases. Germline V gene sequence: CDR1 SGHRS, CDR2 YFSETQ. This CDR3 has 15 amino acids. CDR3 in amino acids: CASSGSGGPPETQYF. CDR3 coding DNA: TGCGCCAGCAGCGGTAGCGGGGGGCCCCCGGAGACCCAGTACTTC. Filled out from reference TRBV5-1 and TRBJ2-5, the complete variable domain reads KAGVTQTPRYLIKTRGQQVTLSCSPISGHRSVSWYQQTPGQGLQFLFEYFSETQRNKGNFPGRFSGRQFSNSRSEMNVSTLELGDSALYLCASSGSGGPPETQYFGPGTRLLVL.

The count of this clone is one. The chain carries TRBV9 and TRBJ2-2; D might be TRBD2 (6 bases). The CDR3 contains 18 residues. Deletions cut 3 bases from V and 0 bases from J, with 18 bases between. Germline CDR1 SGDLS, CDR2 YYNGEE. CDR3 protein: CASSAPLVASANTGELFF. CDR3 DNA: TGTGCCAGCAGCGCCCCTCTTGTGGCTAGCGCGAACACCGGGGAGCTGTTTTTT.

This clone was detected a few times. The V and J genes are TRBV5-5 and TRBJ1-1, with D tentatively TRBD1 (6 bases). Germline lookup yields CDR1 SGHKS and CDR2 YYEKEE (reference sequence). Trimming stripped 7 bases from V and 6 bases from J, with 16 bases between. CDR3 length equals 13 residues. DNA of the CDR3: TGTGCCAGCTTCAGTTCAGGGGTCCCTGAAGCTTTCTTT. Amino acids: CASFSSGVPEAFF.

The chain carries TRBV7-9 and TRBJ2-7; D remains unclear. V was pared by 2 bases and J by 0 bases, with 11 bases between. Germline CDR1 SEHNR, CDR2 FQNEAQ (reference sequence). CDR3 size: 15 residues. CDR3 DNA sequence: TGTGCCAGCAGCTTAATCCCCAGTTCCTCCTACGAGCAGTACTTC. It yields the protein CASSLIPSSSYEQYF. Looking up the rest from reference TRBV7-9 and TRBJ2-7 gives the full variable domain: DTGVSQNPRHKITKRGQNVTFRCDPISEHNRLYWYRQTLGQGPEFLTYFQNEAQLEKSRLLSDRFSAERPKGSFSTLEIQRTEQGDSAMYLCASSLIPSSSYEQYFGPGTRLTVT.

The chain uses TRBV5-8 and TRBJ2-1; 8 positions agree with TRBD2. With V trimmed by 4 bases and J by 1 base, 7 bases remained unmatched. CDR3 length: 16 residues. Germline values: CDR1 SGHTS, CDR2 YDEGEE. The CDR3 nucleotides are TGTGCCAGCAGCGACAGCGGGGGTCCTTCCTACAATGAGCAGTTCTTC. Amino acid sequence: CASSDSGGPSYNEQFF.

CDR3 sequence: CASNPPAPTGYETQYF. Written as DNA, the CDR3 is TGTGCCAGCAATCCACCAGCCCCGACGGGGTATGAGACCCAGTACTTC. V is TRBV7-9 and J is TRBJ2-5; D may be TRBD2 (5 bases). The CDR3 runs 16 residues. With 7 bases removed from V and 5 bases from J, the gap between germline ends came to 23 bases. Germline loops: CDR1 SEHNR, CDR2 FQNEAQ (reference sequence). Full variable domain (outside the CDR3, taken from reference TRBV7-9 and TRBJ2-5): DTGVSQNPRHKITKRGQNVTFRCDPISEHNRLYWYRQTLGQGPEFLTYFQNEAQLEKSRLLSDRFSAERPKGSFSTLEIQRTEQGDSAMYLCASNPPAPTGYETQYFGPGTRLLVL.

This rearrangement joins TRBV5-1 to TRBJ2-2; D not resolved. V was cut by 2 bases and J by 6 bases, with 11 bases left in between. Germline values: CDR1 SGHRS, CDR2 YFSETQ. The CDR3 is 14 residues long. In nucleotides, the CDR3 is TGCGCCAGCAGCTTTTCGTCGTTGGCCGGGGAGCTGTTTTTT. It is translated as CASSFSSLAGELFF.

The CDR3 DNA sequence: TGCGCCAGCAGCTTGGCGGCAGCCAGCTCCTACAATGAGCAGTTCTTC. Residues: CASSLAAASSYNEQFF. The chain is built from TRBV5-1 and TRBJ2-1; D gene unclear. Trimming shortened V by 0 bases and J by 0 bases, and 10 bases separated the two germline ends. The germline gives CDR1 SGHRS, CDR2 YFSETQ. The CDR3 sequence is 16 residues long.

The CDR3 DNA follows: TGTGCCAGCAGCGACGATCCCATGAACACTGAAGCTTTCTTT. It is translated as CASSDDPMNTEAFF. The V and J genes are TRBV11-2 and TRBJ1-1; D is unresolved. The CDR3 covers 14 residues. V was pared by 5 bases and J by 0 bases, with 10 bases between. The germline CDR1 and CDR2 sequences are SGHAT and FQNNGV.

This chain's CDR3 is CASSSQTNTEAFF. The CDR3 DNA sequence: TGTGCCAGCAGCTCTCAGACGAACACTGAAGCTTTCTTT. The genes are TRBV6-5 and TRBJ1-1; D is unresolved. Trimming left V 6 bases short and J 1 base short, with 9 bases between. The germline V gene has CDR1 MNHEY and CDR2 SVGAGI. This CDR3 has 13 residues.

V usage is TRBV4-1 and J usage is TRBJ1-1; 10 nucleotides align to TRBD1. Germline V CDR1 and CDR2: MGHRA, YSYEKL. Trimming removed 0 bases from V and 12 bases from J; junction bases left unmatched: 10. This CDR3 is built from 15 residues. CDR3 DNA: TGCGCCAGCAGCCAAGATCGTACGGACAGGGGGTTAACTTTCTTT. Amino acid sequence: CASSQDRTDRGLTFF.

V is TRBV6-5 and J is TRBJ2-5, with a tentative D call TRBD1 (8 bases). V was pared by 6 bases and J by 6 bases, with 17 bases between. Germline V gene data show CDR1 as MNHEY and CDR2 as SVGAGI. The CDR3 runs 14 residues. CDR3 DNA: TGTGCCAGCAGAACGACAGGGGAGGGAAAGACCCAGTACTTC. Translated, it gives CASRTTGEGKTQYF.

V is TRBV29-1 and J is TRBJ2-5; no clear D gene. V was shortened by 5 bases and J by 1 base, with 8 bases between the two germline ends. The CDR3 spans 12 residues. Germline V gene sequence: CDR1 SQVTM, CDR2 ANQGSEA. The CDR3 nucleotides read TGCAGCGTTTCTTACGGCCAAGAGACCCAGTACTTC. It specifies CSVSYGQETQYF.

This sequence joins TRBV5-1 and TRBJ1-6; no reliable D call. Germline V gene data show CDR1 as SGHRS and CDR2 as YFSETQ. V was shortened by 2 bases and J by 3 bases, with 21 bases between the two germline ends. The length of the CDR3 is 19 residues. This chain's CDR3 is CASSLPLDGVKFYNSPLHF. The CDR3 region has the DNA TGCGCCAGCAGCTTACCCTTAGACGGGGTCAAATTCTATAATTCACCCCTCCACTTT.